This T cell receptor (beta chain) emerged from a study of T cells in Graves' hyperthyroidism and ophthalmopathy. TCR beta CDR3 region amplification was performed from RNA transcripts. When the TCR CDR3 underwent first-round RT-PCR, the HTBI primer set was used. TCRdb reprocessed the multiplex PCR reads via MiXCR and lists one record per CDR3 protein. Of a few hundred thousand distinct CDR3 sequences in the sample, more than 45% were seen once. The CDR3 has 13 residues. Germline-derived CDR1 and CDR2 are SNHLY and FYNNEI. Trimming pared 5 bases from V and 6 bases from J, leaving 13 bases between. Clinical symptoms, serum thyroxine and TRAb, thyroid ultrasound and orbital computed tomography were used for the diagnoses.

The V gene is TRBV2, the J gene TRBJ1-1; D possibly corresponds to TRBD1 (6 bases). The sequence came from an adult woman with Graves' disease, either hyperthyroidism or ophthalmopathy (not recorded which). Sequenced sample: peripheral blood or thyroid tissue (not recorded which). The CDR3: CASSRTGIAEAFF. DNA of the CDR3: TGTGCCAGCAGTCGAACAGGGATCGCTGAAGCTTTCTTT. The whole variable domain, remainder taken from reference TRBV2 and TRBJ1-1, is EPEVTQTPSHQVTQMGQEVILRCVPISNHLYFYWYRQILGQKVEFLVSFYNNEISEKSEIFDDQFSVERPDGSNFTLKIRSTKLEDSAMYFCASSRTGIAEAFFGQGTRLTVV.